This is a list of T cell receptor beta chains from one sample in a study of T cells after yellow fever vaccination. TCRdb reanalysed the 5' RACE reads using MiXCR and keeps one entry per CDR3 protein. The sample lists 250,000 or so distinct CDR3 sequences; around 3.5% were seen once. The sample consisted of PBMCs, taken 15 days after the yellow fever booster vaccination. These receptors came from a man aged 18 to 29 who received the YFV17D yellow fever vaccine. CDR3s include the opening cysteine and the closing phenylalanine or tryptophan. Fields, in order: CDR3 DNA, CDR3 protein, D gene, clone size, J gene, V gene, CDR3 length. D genes are given only for firm matches. Clone sizes are shown as how often the clone was seen (once, few, many) or a class if it is expanded.

DNA: TGCAGCGTTGATAAGCGGGGGCGGGGTGAGCAGTTCTTC; CDR3: CSVDKRGRGEQFF; D: TRBD2; size: many; J: TRBJ2-1; V: TRBV29-1; length: 13
DNA: TGTGCCAGCAGCGTCGACATAGCGGGCCCTCCAGGGACCCAGTACTTC; CDR3: CASSVDIAGPPGTQYF; D: TRBD2; size: many; J: TRBJ2-5; V: TRBV9; length: 16
DNA: TGTGCCAGCAGCTTAGGTAGCGGGGGCCCAGAGACCCAGTACTTC; CDR3: CASSLGSGGPETQYF; D: TRBD2; size: many; J: TRBJ2-5; V: TRBV7-6; length: 15
DNA: TGCGCCAGCAGCTTGATAACAGGGGGATTTAGCACAGATACGCAGTATTTT; CDR3: CASSLITGGFSTDTQYF; D: TRBD1; size: many; J: TRBJ2-3; V: TRBV5-1; length: 17
DNA: TGTGCCAGCAGCTTTACAGCGAACACCGGGGAGCTGTTTTTT; CDR3: CASSFTANTGELFF; D: .; size: many; J: TRBJ2-2; V: TRBV7-3; length: 14
DNA: TGCAGCTCGGTCGGCGGCTATGAGAACACTGAAGCTTTCTTT; CDR3: CSSVGGYENTEAFF; D: .; size: many; J: TRBJ1-1; V: TRBV29-1; length: 14
DNA: TGTGCCAGCAGCTTAGCTTCGTATGAGCAGTTCTTC; CDR3: CASSLASYEQFF; D: .; size: many; J: TRBJ2-1; V: TRBV7-2; length: 12
DNA: TGCAGTGCAGAGGACAGGGAAAAGGCCTACGAGCAGTACTTC; CDR3: CSAEDREKAYEQYF; D: TRBD1; size: many; J: TRBJ2-7; V: TRBV20-1; length: 14
DNA: TGTGCTAGTGAAGGAGGGGGCCCCACAGATACGCAGTATTTT; CDR3: CASEGGGPTDTQYF; D: .; size: many; J: TRBJ2-3; V: TRBV12-5; length: 14
DNA: TGTGCCAGTTCCACGACAGGGCAATCCCTCGAGCAGTACTTC; CDR3: CASSTTGQSLEQYF; D: TRBD1; size: many; J: TRBJ2-7; V: TRBV7-2; length: 14
DNA: TGTGCCAGCATACGGACAGGCGTTAACTATGGCTACACCTTC; CDR3: CASIRTGVNYGYTF; D: TRBD1; size: many; J: TRBJ1-2; V: TRBV12-3/TRBV12-4; length: 14
DNA: TGTGCCAGCAGCTTCGCGGAGGAGACCCAGTACTTC; CDR3: CASSFAEETQYF; D: .; size: many; J: TRBJ2-5; V: TRBV7-9; length: 12
DNA: TGTGCCAGCAGCCCCGCTTCTGGGGGGTCCAAAAACATTCAGTACTTC; CDR3: CASSPASGGSKNIQYF; D: .; size: many; J: TRBJ2-4; V: TRBV4-2; length: 16
DNA: TGCAGTGCTAGAGATTCGACTGGTTACAATGAGCAGTTCTTC; CDR3: CSARDSTGYNEQFF; D: .; size: many; J: TRBJ2-1; V: TRBV20-1; length: 14